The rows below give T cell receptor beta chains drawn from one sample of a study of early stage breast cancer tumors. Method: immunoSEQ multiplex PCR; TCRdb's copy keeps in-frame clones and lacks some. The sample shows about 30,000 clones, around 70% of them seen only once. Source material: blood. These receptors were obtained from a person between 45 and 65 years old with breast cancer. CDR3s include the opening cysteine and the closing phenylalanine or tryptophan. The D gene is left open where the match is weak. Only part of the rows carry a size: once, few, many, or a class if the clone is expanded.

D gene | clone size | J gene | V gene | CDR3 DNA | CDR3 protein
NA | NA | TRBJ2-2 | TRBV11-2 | TGTGCCAGCAGCTTAAACTGGGGAACCGGGGAGCTGTTTTTT | CASSLNWGTGELFF
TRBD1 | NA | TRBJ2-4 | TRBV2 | TGTGCCACATACAGGGGAAACATTCAGTACTTC | CATYRGNIQYF
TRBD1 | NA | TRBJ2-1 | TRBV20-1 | TGCAGTGGGGACAGGGCCGGTGAGCAGTTCTTC | CSGDRAGEQFF
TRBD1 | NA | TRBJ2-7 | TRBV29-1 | TGCAGCGTTGAAGGGGCAGGGGGTTCCTACGAGCAGTACTTC | CSVEGAGGSYEQYF
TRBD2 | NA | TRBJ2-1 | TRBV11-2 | TGTGCCAGCAGCTCCCGGACTAGCGGGTACAATGAGCAGTTCTTC | CASSSRTSGYNEQFF
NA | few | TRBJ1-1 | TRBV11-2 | TGTGCCAGCAGCTCCGATGTCGCAGCTTTCTTT | CASSSDVAAFF
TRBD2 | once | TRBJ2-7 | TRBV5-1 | TGCGCCAGCAGCTTGGGACTAGCGGGAGGGTCGTCAGTCTACGAGCAGTACTTC | CASSLGLAGGSSVYEQYF
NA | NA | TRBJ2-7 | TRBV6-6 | TGTGCCAGCAGTTACGCCGGCTACGAGCAGTACTTC | CASSYAGYEQYF
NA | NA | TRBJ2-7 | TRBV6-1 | TGTGCCAGCAGCCAGACGGGTACCTACGAGCAGTACTTC | CASSQTGTYEQYF
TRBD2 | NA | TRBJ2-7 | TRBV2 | TGTGCCAGCAGCCAAAAAACCGGGACTAGCGGTACAACCTACGAGCAGTACTTC | CASSQKTGTSGTTYEQYF
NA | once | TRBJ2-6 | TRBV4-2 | TGTGCCAGCAGCCAAGGGGTTGGGGACCCTTTCTCTGGGGCCAACGTCCTGACTTTC | CASSQGVGDPFSGANVLTF
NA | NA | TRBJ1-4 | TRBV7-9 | TGCGCCAGCAGCCAAGTTACGGGGGGTGAAAAACTGTTTTTT | CASSQVTGGEKLFF
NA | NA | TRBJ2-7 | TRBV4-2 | TGTGCCAGCAGCCAAGGGCTAGAGGCGAACGAGCAGTACTTC | CASSQGLEANEQYF
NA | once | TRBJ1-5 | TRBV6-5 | TGTGCCAGCAGTTACTCTATCGTAGGCAATCAGCCCCAGCATTTT | CASSYSIVGNQPQHF
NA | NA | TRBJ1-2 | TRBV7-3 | TGTGCCAGCAGCTTAGCCCAGGGCATAACGCGTGGCTACACCTTC | CASSLAQGITRGYTF
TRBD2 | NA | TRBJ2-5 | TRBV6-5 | TGTGCCAGCAGCCCTCGCCTAGCGGGCCAAGAGACCCAGTACTTC | CASSPRLAGQETQYF
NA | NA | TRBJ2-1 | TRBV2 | TGTGCCAGCAGTGGCGGATCCTACAATGAGCAGTTCTTC | CASSGGSYNEQFF
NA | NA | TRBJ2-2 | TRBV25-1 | TGTGCCAGCAGGGGGCAGGGAATTAGCACCGGGGAGCTGTTTTTT | CASRGQGISTGELFF
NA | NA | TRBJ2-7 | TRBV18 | TGTGCCAGCTCACCACCAGGGAATCAGGACGAGCAGTACTTC | CASSPPGNQDEQYF
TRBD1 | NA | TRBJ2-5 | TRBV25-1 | TGTGCCAGCAGTGACTTCGGGACAGGGCTTCAAGGGACCCAGTACTTC | CASSDFGTGLQGTQYF
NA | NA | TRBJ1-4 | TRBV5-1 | TGCGCCAGCAGCTCGAGTGGGGGGCGCCTTGAAAAACTGTTTTTT | CASSSSGGRLEKLFF
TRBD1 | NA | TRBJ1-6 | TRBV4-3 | TGCGCCAGCAGCCGGACAGGGAATCGCGATTCACCCCTCCACTTT | CASSRTGNRDSPLHF
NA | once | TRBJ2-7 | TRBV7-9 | TGTGCCAGCAGCTTAGCGGGGGCCACCTACGAGCAGTACTTC | CASSLAGATYEQYF
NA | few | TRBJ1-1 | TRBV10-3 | TGTGCCATCAGTGTGGAAAAGGCCACTGAAGCTTTCTTT | CAISVEKATEAFF
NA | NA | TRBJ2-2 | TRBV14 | TGTGCCAGCAGCCAAGAGGGCGGCTGGGAGCTGTTTTTT | CASSQEGGWELFF
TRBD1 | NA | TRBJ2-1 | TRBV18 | TGTGCCAGCTCACAGATCCCGGGACAGGGCCACAATGAGCAGTTCTTC | CASSQIPGQGHNEQFF
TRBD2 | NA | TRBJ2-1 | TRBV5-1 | TGCGCCAGCAGCTTGATGGGAGCGGGAGTAGGGAATGAGCAGTTCTTC | CASSLMGAGVGNEQFF
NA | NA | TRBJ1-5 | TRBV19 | TGTGCCAGTAGTATGGAGGCATTTAATCAGCCCCAGCATTTT | CASSMEAFNQPQHF
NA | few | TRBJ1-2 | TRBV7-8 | TGTGCCAGCACCCACCTTGCTAGGGGGGACACCTTC | CASTHLARGDTF
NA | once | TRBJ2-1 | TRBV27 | TGTGCCAGCAGCCCTGACAGTTATGAGCAGTTCTTC | CASSPDSYEQFF
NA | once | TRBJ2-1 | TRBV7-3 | TGTGCCAGCAGCTTAGCCGGCGTGTCTGAGCAGTTCTTC | CASSLAGVSEQFF
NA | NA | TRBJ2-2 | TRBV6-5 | TGTGCCAGCAGTTACTCGGGTGAAACCGGGGAGCTGTTTTTT | CASSYSGETGELFF
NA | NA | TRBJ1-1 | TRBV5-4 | TGTGCCAGCAGCTCAAGCTTAGATTCTGAAGCTTTCTTT | CASSSSLDSEAFF
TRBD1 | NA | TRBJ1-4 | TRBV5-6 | TGTGCCAGCAGCTTTTTAGACAGGGAACTGTTTTTT | CASSFLDRELFF
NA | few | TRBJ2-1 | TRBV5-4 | TGTGCCAGCACCCCGGGACAAGGCCTCGACAATGAGCAGTTCTTC | CASTPGQGLDNEQFF
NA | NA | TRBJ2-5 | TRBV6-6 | TGTGCCAGCTCCCCAAAGGAGACCCAGTACTTC | CASSPKETQYF
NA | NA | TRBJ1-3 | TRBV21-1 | TGTGCCAGCAGCAAAAAGAAGGGCCAGGCCTTGGGAAACACCATATATTTT | CASSKKKGQALGNTIYF
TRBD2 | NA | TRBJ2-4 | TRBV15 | TGTGCCACCAGCAAAGAGACTAGCGGAATAGCCAAAAACATTCAGTACTTC | CATSKETSGIAKNIQYF
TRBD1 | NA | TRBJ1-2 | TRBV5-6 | TGTGCCAGCAGCTTGGAACACAGGGGAGACTATGGCTACACCTTC | CASSLEHRGDYGYTF
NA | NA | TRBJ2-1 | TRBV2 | TGTGCCAGCACTAGGACTAATCGGGATTCCTACAATGAGCAGTTCTTC | CASTRTNRDSYNEQFF
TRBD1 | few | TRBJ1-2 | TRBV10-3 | TGTGCCATCAGTGACCGGACAGGACAGATCAACTATGGCTACACCTTC | CAISDRTGQINYGYTF